Each of the 28 T cell receptor beta chains below was sequenced from the same sample in a study of blood T cells in healthy people across ages. A second PCR, run for about 7 to 11 cycles, used a sample-barcoded 5' primer plus a J-beta primer mix. TCRdb reprocessed the 5' RACE reads via MiXCR and lists one record per CDR3 protein. This repertoire shows under 1 million distinct CDR3 sequences, approximately 44% found once; its top ten account for about 21%. The sequencing input was blood. These receptors all stem from a man aged 55 to 70 in good health.

The gene calls are TRBV7-2 and TRBJ2-6; D is perhaps TRBD1 (5 bases). The V gene's germline CDR1 is SGHTA and CDR2 FQGNSA. This CDR3 region has 13 residues. The V and J ends lost 5 bases and 6 bases respectively, with 8 bases between them. CDR3 protein: CASSVGEANVLTF. The CDR3 coding sequence is TGTGCCAGCAGCGTAGGGGAGGCCAACGTCCTGACTTTC.

This clonotype has more than one count but fewer than ten. The rearrangement uses TRBV6-2 or TRBV6-3 and TRBJ1-1; D unresolved. Trimming left V 4 bases short and J 6 bases short, with 6 bases between. The CDR3 loop spans 11 amino acids. CDR1 and CDR2 from the germline V gene are MNHEY and SVGEGT. CDR3 loop: CASSSAPEAFF. In DNA, the CDR3 is TGTGCCAGCAGTTCGGCCCCTGAAGCTTTCTTT.

This clonotype was counted only a few times. The CDR3 loop is CASSNGGRASYEQYF. Here the CDR3 DNA reads TGTGCCAGCAGTAACGGGGGCCGGGCCTCCTACGAGCAGTACTTC. This chain joins TRBV6-2 or TRBV6-3 and TRBJ2-7; perhaps D is TRBD1 or TRBD2 (6 bases each). The CDR3 covers 15 residues. Germline loops: CDR1 MNHEY, CDR2 SVGEGT. V was pared by 5 bases and J by 0 bases, with 14 bases between.

The chain joins TRBV4-1 to TRBJ2-5; D is perhaps TRBD2 (5 bases). V shed 0 bases and J shed 5 bases, with 13 bases lying between them. Germline loops: CDR1 MGHRA, CDR2 YSYEKL. The CDR3 runs to 15 residues. The CDR3 DNA follows: TGCGCCAGCAGCCAAGATCGAGGGTCGCGGGAGACCCAGTACTTC. It codes for CASSQDRGSRETQYF.

This clonotype was seen a few times. The rearrangement links TRBV10-3 to TRBJ2-5; no clear D gene. Trimming left V 0 bases short and J 2 bases short, with 7 bases between. CDR3 length: 14 residues. Germline CDR1 is ENHRY and CDR2 is SYGVKD. CDR3 residues: CAISESKAQETQYF. In DNA, the CDR3 is TGTGCCATCAGTGAGTCCAAGGCACAAGAGACCCAGTACTTC.

This clonotype was detected many times. The chain has TRBV25-1 and TRBJ1-2, with D perhaps matching TRBD1 (5 bases). Trimming left V 5 bases short and J 4 bases short, with 11 bases between. This CDR3 contains 13 residues. Germline CDR1 and CDR2: MGHDK and SYGVNS. DNA of the CDR3: TGTGCCAGCAGTATTGGGGGAAGCTATGGCTACACCTTC. It specifies CASSIGGSYGYTF.

The CDR3, as DNA: TGTGCCAGCAGCGGGGGATCCTCCCTCGGCTACACCTTC. It is translated as CASSGGSSLGYTF. This chain uses TRBV9 with TRBJ1-2; no clear D gene. Germline V gives CDR1 SGDLS, CDR2 YYNGEE. The CDR3 has 13 amino acids. The V and J ends lost 3 bases and 8 bases respectively, with 14 bases between them.

The chain couples TRBV12-3 or TRBV12-4 to TRBJ2-3; possibly TRBD2 for D (5 bases). The length of the CDR3 is 13 residues. V was trimmed by 6 bases and J by 6 bases, leaving 13 bases between them. CDR3 coding DNA: TGTGCCAGCAGAATGACGGGGTTGGATACGCAGTATTTT. Amino acid sequence: CASRMTGLDTQYF.

V gene TRBV10-3 combines with J gene TRBJ2-6, with a possible D match to TRBD1 (5 bases). The V gene's germline CDR1 is ENHRY and CDR2 SYGVKD. CDR3 length equals 14 residues. The V end was cut by 6 bases, the J end by 3 bases, with 9 bases between. The CDR3 bases are TGTGCCATCAGGACAGACGGTGGGGCCAACGTCCTGACTTTC. It specifies CAIRTDGGANVLTF.

This clonotype was detected a few times. The J gene is TRBJ2-3, the V gene TRBV6-5; possibly TRBD2 for D (5 bases). The CDR3 covers 13 residues. Germline values: CDR1 MNHEY, CDR2 SVGAGI. V lost 6 bases and J 1 base, leaving 8 bases between the germline ends. The CDR3 nucleotides read TGTGCCAGCAGCGGGGTTCGCACAGATACGCAGTATTTT. Protein product: CASSGVRTDTQYF.

This sequence joins TRBV6-2 or TRBV6-3 and TRBJ2-7, with D unresolved. Trimming pared 7 bases from V and 0 bases from J, leaving 13 bases between. CDR3 length: 14 amino acids. Germline CDR1 MNHEY, CDR2 SVGEGT. The CDR3 DNA follows: TGTGCCAGCAAAGTACCAGGCAGCTCCTACGAGCAGTACTTC. Amino acid sequence: CASKVPGSSYEQYF.

The chain carries TRBV3-1 and TRBJ2-3; D ambiguous. CDR1 LGHDT and CDR2 YNNKEL come from the germline V gene (reference sequence). Between the trimmed V and J ends, which lost 4 bases and 3 bases, there was a span of 14 bases. The CDR3 loop spans 15 amino acids. CDR3 coding DNA: TGTGCCAGCAGCCCCCTGGAACGAGCAACAGATACGCAGTATTTT. Translating it yields CASSPLERATDTQYF.

J is TRBJ2-5 and V is TRBV10-3, with D hard to call. Per germline, CDR1 ENHRY and CDR2 SYGVKD. Trimming removed 3 bases at V and 5 bases at J, with 16 bases between. The CDR3 is made up of 15 amino acids. CDR3 nucleotides: TGTGCCATCAGTGATAAGGACGTTAGTAGCGAGACCCAGTACTTC. Translating it yields CAISDKDVSSETQYF.

This clonotype was recorded a few times. The chain links TRBV20-1 to TRBJ2-3, with D possibly being TRBD2 (5 bases). Trimming removed 3 bases from V and 4 bases from J, with 8 bases in between. The CDR3 contains 12 residues. The germline gives CDR1 DFQATT, CDR2 SNEGSKA (reference sequence). Here the CDR3 reads CSARWTADTQYF. As DNA, the CDR3 is TGCAGTGCTAGGTGGACTGCAGATACGCAGTATTTT.

This rearrangement joins TRBV2 to TRBJ2-3, with 9 bases fitting TRBD2. This CDR3 has 15 amino acids. The germline CDR1 and CDR2 sequences are SNHLY and FYNNEI. Trimming cost V 6 bases and J 5 bases; bases outside gene matches: 9. For the CDR3, the DNA is TGTGCCAGCAGATTGCAGGGACTAGCAGGAGATACGCAGTATTTT. As protein: CASRLQGLAGDTQYF.

The chain employs TRBV3-1 and TRBJ1-2; no reliable D call. V was clipped by 3 bases and J by 8 bases, with 13 bases between them. Germline CDR1 and CDR2: LGHDT and YNNKEL (reference sequence). The CDR3 is 13 residues long. The CDR3: CASSHTNVEGYTF. CDR3 coding DNA: TGTGCCAGCAGCCATACCAATGTGGAGGGCTACACCTTC.

Ten or more counts support this clonotype. The V gene is TRBV11-2, the J gene TRBJ2-3; TRBD2 matches at 7 bases. The CDR3 sequence is 15 residues long. Germline CDR1 reads SGHAT; CDR2 reads FQNNGV. The J segment lost 1 base and the V segment lost 5 bases, leaving 6 bases of the junction unmatched. CDR3 amino acids: CASSPSGVGTDTQYF. The CDR3 coding sequence is TGTGCCAGCAGCCCGAGCGGGGTAGGCACAGATACGCAGTATTTT.

The chain carries TRBV7-8 and TRBJ2-6; a possible D gene is TRBD2 (5 bases). Trimming shortened V by 0 bases and J by 4 bases, and 10 bases separated the two germline ends. The CDR3 runs to 16 residues. Germline CDR1 is SGHVS and CDR2 is FQNEAQ. The CDR3, as DNA: TGTGCCAGCAGCTTAGCGTCCGGGGTCGGGGCCAACGTCCTGACTTTC. This codes for CASSLASGVGANVLTF.

The genes are TRBV6-2 or TRBV6-3 and TRBJ2-5, with D possibly being TRBD2 (5 bases). CDR1 is MNHEY, CDR2 SVGEGT, per germline. The CDR3 contains 17 residues. V was pared by 0 bases and J by 11 bases, with 25 bases between. In DNA form, the CDR3 reads TGTGCCAGCAGTTACTCCCCCCCCAGCGGTGCATACAATGAGCAGTACTTC. Protein sequence: CASSYSPPSGAYNEQYF.

This chain connects TRBV10-3 to TRBJ2-7, with 9 bases identical to TRBD1. The CDR3 covers 16 residues. Germline assignment: CDR1 ENHRY and CDR2 SYGVKD. The J segment lost 7 bases and the V segment lost 2 bases, leaving 12 bases of the junction unmatched. CDR3 sequence reads: CAISEQRGQGSTEQYF. In nucleotides, the CDR3 is TGTGCCATCAGTGAGCAGCGGGGACAGGGATCAACGGAGCAGTACTTC.

The CDR3 DNA reads TGTGCCAGCAGTCAAGGGGGGAAATCACCCCTCCACTTT. Protein sequence: CASSQGGKSPLHF. The chain recombines TRBV12-3 or TRBV12-4 with TRBJ1-6; a possible D gene is TRBD1 (6 bases). This CDR3 is built from 13 residues. Trimming shortened V by 5 bases and J by 10 bases, and 12 bases separated the two germline ends.

The rearrangement uses TRBV7-2 and TRBJ1-1; D is undetermined. Trimming removed 1 base at V and 4 bases at J, with 10 bases between. The CDR3 contains 14 residues. Germline assignment: CDR1 SGHTA and CDR2 FQGNSA. The CDR3 region is CASSLEPIGTEAFF. As DNA, the CDR3 is TGTGCCAGCAGCTTAGAGCCCATAGGCACTGAAGCTTTCTTT. Drawing the rest from reference TRBV7-2 and TRBJ1-1, the complete variable domain is GAGVSQSPSNKVTEKGKDVELRCDPISGHTALYWYRQSLGQGLEFLIYFQGNSAPDKSGLPSDRFSAERTGGSVSTLTIQRTQQEDSAVYLCASSLEPIGTEAFFGQGTRLTVV.

The V call is TRBV4-3, the J call TRBJ2-2; D remains ambiguous. The CDR3 length is 12 residues. V shed 0 bases and J shed 7 bases, with 3 bases lying between them. CDR1 is LGHNA, CDR2 YSLEER, per germline. The CDR3 spells CASSQDLGELFF. Written as DNA, the CDR3 is TGCGCCAGCAGCCAAGACCTCGGGGAGCTGTTTTTT.

This clonotype was detected a few times. The chain employs TRBV5-1 and TRBJ1-2; 8 bases line up with TRBD1. The V and J ends lost 6 bases and 2 bases, in that order; junction bases with no gene match: 6. The V gene's germline CDR1 is SGHRS and CDR2 YFSETQ. The length of the CDR3 is 14 residues. CDR3 DNA sequence: TGCGCCAGCACCGCGACAGGGGCGAACTATGGCTACACCTTC. This gives the protein CASTATGANYGYTF.

Regarding this clonotype: It is unclear where the CDR3 begins or ends on the DNA, so no DNA is shown, and the CDR3 is as TCRdb lists it. The rearrangement links TRBV2 to TRBJ2-3; the table calls TRBD1, which could not be checked here. CDR1 SNHLY and CDR2 FYNNEI come from the germline V gene. The CDR3 contains 24 residues when both ends are counted. CDR3 protein: CASGTANSNQPQHFGDGTTDTQYF.

This clonotype was counted only a few times. The rearrangement links TRBV29-1 to TRBJ2-1, with 7 bases identical to TRBD1. The V gene end was trimmed by 7 bases and the J gene end by 9 bases; junction bases not matched to a gene: 12. The CDR3 covers 13 residues. Germline lookup yields CDR1 SQVTM and CDR2 ANQGSEA. The CDR3 loop is CSAQKGARGEQFF. CDR3 DNA: TGCAGCGCTCAAAAGGGGGCGCGAGGTGAGCAGTTCTTC.

The genes are TRBV20-1 and TRBJ2-4, with 8 bases matching TRBD2. Germline CDR1 DFQATT, CDR2 SNEGSKA (reference sequence). With 2 bases clipped from V and 3 bases from J, the junction kept 6 bases outside the gene matches. The CDR3 has 15 residues. As DNA, the CDR3 is TGCAGTGCTAGACAGCGGGGGTTCGACAAAAACATTCAGTACTTC. It translates to CSARQRGFDKNIQYF.

The rearrangement links TRBV20-1 to TRBJ2-2; a possible D gene is TRBD2 (8 bases). The CDR3 runs 15 residues. Germline CDR1 DFQATT, CDR2 SNEGSKA (reference sequence). Trimming removed 5 bases from V and 1 base from J, with 14 bases in between. The CDR3 coding sequence is TGCAGTGCTCGGGGGGGACAGATGAACACCGGGGAGCTGTTTTTT. It specifies CSARGGQMNTGELFF.